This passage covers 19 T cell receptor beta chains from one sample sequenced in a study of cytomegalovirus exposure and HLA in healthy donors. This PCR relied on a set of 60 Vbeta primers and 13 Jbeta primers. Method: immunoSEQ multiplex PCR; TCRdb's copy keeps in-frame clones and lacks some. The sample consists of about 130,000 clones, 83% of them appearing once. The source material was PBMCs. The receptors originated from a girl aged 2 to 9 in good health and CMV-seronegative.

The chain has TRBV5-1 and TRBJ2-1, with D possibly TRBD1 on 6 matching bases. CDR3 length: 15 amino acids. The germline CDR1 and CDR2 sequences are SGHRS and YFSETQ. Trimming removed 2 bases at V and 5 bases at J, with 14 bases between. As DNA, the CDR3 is TGCGCCAGCAGCTTTTTCGGGACACAGAACAATGAGCAGTTCTTC. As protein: CASSFFGTQNNEQFF.

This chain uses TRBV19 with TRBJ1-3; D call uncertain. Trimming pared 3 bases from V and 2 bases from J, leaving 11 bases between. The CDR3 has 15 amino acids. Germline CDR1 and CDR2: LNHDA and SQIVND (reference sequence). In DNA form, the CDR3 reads TGTGCCAGTAGTATCCTGAATCAGGCTGGAAACACCATATATTTT. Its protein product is CASSILNQAGNTIYF.

The CDR3 loop is CALGLAVYEQYF. The CDR3 bases are TGTGCCTTGGGACTAGCGGTCTACGAGCAGTACTTC. The V and J genes are TRBV30 and TRBJ2-7; TRBD2 matches 11 bases. The CDR3 is made up of 12 amino acids. CDR1 and CDR2 from the germline V gene are GTSNPN and SVGIG (reference sequence). Trimming cost V 7 bases and J 3 bases; bases outside gene matches: 2. Supplemented by reference TRBV30 and TRBJ2-7, the full variable domain reads SQTIHQWPATLVQPVGSPLSLECTVEGTSNPNLYWYRQAAGRGLQLLFYSVGIGQISSEVPQNLSASRPQDRQFILSSKKLLLSDSGFYLCALGLAVYEQYFGPGTRLTVT.

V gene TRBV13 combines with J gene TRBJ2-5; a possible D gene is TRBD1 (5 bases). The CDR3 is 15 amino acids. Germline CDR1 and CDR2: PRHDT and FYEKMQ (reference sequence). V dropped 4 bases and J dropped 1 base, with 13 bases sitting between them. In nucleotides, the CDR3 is TGTGCCAGCAGCTCCTGGGGCAGAACCCAAGAGACCCAGTACTTC. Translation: CASSSWGRTQETQYF.

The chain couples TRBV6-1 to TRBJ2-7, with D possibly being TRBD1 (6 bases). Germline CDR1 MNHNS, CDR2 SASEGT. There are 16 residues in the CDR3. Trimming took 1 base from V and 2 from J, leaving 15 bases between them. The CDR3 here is CASSEDSRGTPYEQYF. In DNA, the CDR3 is TGTGCCAGCAGTGAAGATAGCAGGGGCACACCCTACGAGCAGTACTTC.

CDR3 loop: CASRRTSVRYEQYF. The CDR3, as DNA: TGTGCCAGCAGGCGGACTAGCGTTCGCTACGAGCAGTACTTC. This chain joins TRBV5-6 and TRBJ2-7, with 9 nucleotides matching TRBD2. CDR3 length: 14 amino acids. With V trimmed by 5 bases and J by 3 bases, 6 bases remained unmatched. The germline V gene has CDR1 SGHDT and CDR2 YYEEEE.

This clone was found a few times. CDR3 nucleotide sequence: TGTGCCAGCAGTGAAATGGAGTACGAGCAGTACTTC. Encoded protein: CASSEMEYEQYF. The chain carries TRBV6-1 and TRBJ2-7; no definite D call. CDR1 MNHNS and CDR2 SASEGT come from the germline V gene. The ends were cut back, 2 bases at V and 4 bases at J, with 6 bases in the middle. The CDR3 is 12 residues long.

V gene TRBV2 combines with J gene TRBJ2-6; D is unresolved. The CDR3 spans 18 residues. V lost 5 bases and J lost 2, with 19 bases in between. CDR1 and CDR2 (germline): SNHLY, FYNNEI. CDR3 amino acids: CASSSPPKYRTGANVLTF. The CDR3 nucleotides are TGTGCCAGCAGTTCTCCCCCGAAGTATAGAACTGGGGCCAACGTCCTGACTTTC.

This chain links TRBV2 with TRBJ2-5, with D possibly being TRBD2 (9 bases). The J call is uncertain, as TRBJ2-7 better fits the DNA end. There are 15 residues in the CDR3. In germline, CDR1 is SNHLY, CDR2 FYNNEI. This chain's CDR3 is CASTAGGTGTYEQYF. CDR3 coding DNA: TGTGCCAGCACCGCGGGAGGGACAGGAACCTACGAGCAGTACTTC.

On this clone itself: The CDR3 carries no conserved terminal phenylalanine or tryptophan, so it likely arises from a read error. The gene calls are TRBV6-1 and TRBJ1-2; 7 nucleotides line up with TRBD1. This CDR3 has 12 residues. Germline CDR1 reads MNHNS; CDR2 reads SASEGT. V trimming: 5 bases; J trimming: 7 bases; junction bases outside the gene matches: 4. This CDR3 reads CASSIYRGGYTL. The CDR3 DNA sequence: TGTGCCAGCAGTATATACAGGGGTGGCTACACCCTC.

CDR3: CASSSWGGGEPLNTEAFF. The CDR3 DNA is TGTGCCAGCAGCTCCTGGGGTGGGGGCGAGCCCCTGAACACTGAAGCTTTCTTT. The V gene is TRBV7-9, the J gene TRBJ1-1; the D gene is possibly TRBD1 (6 bases). This CDR3 is 18 amino acids long. Germline V gene data show CDR1 as SEHNR and CDR2 as FQNEAQ (reference sequence). V lost 4 bases and J lost 0, with 21 bases in between.

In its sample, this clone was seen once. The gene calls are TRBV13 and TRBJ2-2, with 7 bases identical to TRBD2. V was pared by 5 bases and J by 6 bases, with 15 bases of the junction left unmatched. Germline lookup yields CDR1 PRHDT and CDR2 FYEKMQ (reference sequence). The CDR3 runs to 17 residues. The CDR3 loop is CASSTGGTSVNPGELFF. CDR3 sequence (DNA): TGTGCCAGCAGCACTGGCGGAACTAGCGTTAATCCCGGGGAGCTGTTTTTT.

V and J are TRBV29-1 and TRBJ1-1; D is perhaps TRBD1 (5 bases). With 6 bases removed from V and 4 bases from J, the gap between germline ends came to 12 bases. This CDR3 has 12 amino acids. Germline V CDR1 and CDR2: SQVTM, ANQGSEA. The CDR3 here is CSVSQGSTEAFF. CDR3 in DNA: TGCAGCGTCTCTCAGGGAAGCACTGAAGCTTTCTTT.

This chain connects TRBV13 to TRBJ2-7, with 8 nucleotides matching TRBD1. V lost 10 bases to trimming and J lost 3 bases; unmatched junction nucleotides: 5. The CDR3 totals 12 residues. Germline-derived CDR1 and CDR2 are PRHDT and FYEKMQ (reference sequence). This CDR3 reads CATRQGSYEQYF. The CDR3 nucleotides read TGTGCCACTAGACAGGGGAGCTACGAGCAGTACTTC.

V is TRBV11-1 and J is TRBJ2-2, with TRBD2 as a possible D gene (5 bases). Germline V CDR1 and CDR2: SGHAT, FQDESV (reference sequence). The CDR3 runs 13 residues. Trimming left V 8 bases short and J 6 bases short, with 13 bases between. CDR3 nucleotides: TGTGCCAGCTCGCACCGCGGGTCCGGGGAGCTGTTTTTT. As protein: CASSHRGSGELFF. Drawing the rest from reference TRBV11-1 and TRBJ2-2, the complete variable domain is EAEVAQSPRYKITEKSQAVAFWCDPISGHATLYWYRQILGQGPELLVQFQDESVVDDSQLPKDRFSAERLKGVDSTLKIQPAELGDSAMYLCASSHRGSGELFFGEGSRLTVL.

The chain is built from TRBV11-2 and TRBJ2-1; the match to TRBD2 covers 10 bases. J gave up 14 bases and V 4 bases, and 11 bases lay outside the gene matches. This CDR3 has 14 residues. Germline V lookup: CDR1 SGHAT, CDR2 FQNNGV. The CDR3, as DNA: TGTGCCAGCAGCTCTCTAGCGGGAGCCCTTACGAAGTTCTTC. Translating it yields CASSSLAGALTKFF.

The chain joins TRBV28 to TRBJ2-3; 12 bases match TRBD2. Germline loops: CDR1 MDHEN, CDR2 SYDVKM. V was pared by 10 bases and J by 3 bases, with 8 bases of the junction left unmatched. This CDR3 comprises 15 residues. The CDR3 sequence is CATRTSGKGTDTQYF. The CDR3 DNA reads TGTGCCACCAGGACTAGCGGGAAGGGGACAGATACGCAGTATTTT. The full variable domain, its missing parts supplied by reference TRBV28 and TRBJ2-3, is DVKVTQSSRYLVKRTGEKVFLECVQDMDHENMFWYRQDPGLGLRLIYFSYDVKMKEKGDIPEGYSVSREKKERFSLILESASTNQTSMYLCATRTSGKGTDTQYFGPGTRLTVL.

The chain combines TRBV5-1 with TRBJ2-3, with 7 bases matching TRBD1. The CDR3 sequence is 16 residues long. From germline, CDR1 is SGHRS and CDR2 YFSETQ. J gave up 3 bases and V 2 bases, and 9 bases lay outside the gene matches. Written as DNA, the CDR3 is TGCGCCAGCAGCTTACTAGGGGGCGAGGTGACAGATACGCAGTATTTT. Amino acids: CASSLLGGEVTDTQYF.

The CDR3 here is CASSADGDREAFF. Here the CDR3 DNA reads TGTGCCAGCAGTGCGGATGGGGACAGGGAAGCTTTCTTT. The V gene is TRBV6-1, the J gene TRBJ1-1, with 8 nucleotides matching TRBD1. The CDR3 extends over 13 amino acids. Germline V gene sequence: CDR1 MNHNS, CDR2 SASEGT. V shed 4 bases and J 8 bases; nucleotides not matched to a gene: 6.